The rows below give T cell receptor beta chains drawn from one sample of a study of blood T cell repertoires in COVID-19. Here immunoSEQ multiplex PCR was the method, and the copy in TCRdb shows in-frame clones only, minus some. The data contain roughly 290,000 clones, approximately 85% of them singletons. Sequencing was performed on PBMCs or T cells enriched from blood (not recorded which). All receptors derive from a young man who had recovered from COVID-19. Both conserved end residues are part of each CDR3. D genes are given only for firm matches.

D gene	V gene	J gene	CDR3 protein	CDR3 DNA
NA	TRBV7-9	TRBJ1-1	CASSMGQNTEAFF	TGTGCCAGCAGCATGGGACAGAACACTGAAGCTTTCTTT
NA	TRBV4-1	TRBJ2-7	CASSQSAGARSYEQYF	TGCGCCAGCAGCCAAAGTGCGGGGGCGCGCTCCTACGAGCAGTACTTC
NA	TRBV2	TRBJ1-1	CASSEIQGENTEAFF	TGTGCCAGCAGTGAAATACAGGGAGAGAACACTGAAGCTTTCTTT
TRBD1	TRBV18	TRBJ2-1	CASSRDRESEQFF	TGTGCCAGCTCACGGGACAGGGAGAGTGAGCAGTTCTTC
NA	TRBV5-6	TRBJ2-5	CASSTGHYQETQYF	TGTGCCAGCAGCACCGGACATTACCAAGAGACCCAGTACTTC
TRBD1	TRBV4-2	TRBJ2-7	CASSLGTAYEQYF	TGTGCCAGCAGCCTGGGGACAGCCTACGAGCAGTACTTC
NA	TRBV11-2	TRBJ2-3	CASSSRADTQYF	TGTGCCAGCAGTTCTCGGGCAGATACGCAGTATTTT
NA	TRBV4-1	TRBJ1-4	CASSQENRRRGEKLFF	TGCGCCAGCAGCCAAGAAAACCGGCGGCGGGGGGAAAAACTGTTTTTT
NA	TRBV20-1	TRBJ2-7	CSAQDTYEQYF	TGCAGTGCTCAGGATACCTACGAGCAGTACTTC
TRBD2	TRBV5-1	TRBJ2-5	CASSLTSLPTSETQYF	TGCGCCAGCAGCCTGACTAGCCTACCCACCTCAGAGACCCAGTACTTC
TRBD1	TRBV5-1	TRBJ1-3	CASSLGTGAVGNTIYF	TGCGCCAGCAGCTTGGGGACAGGTGCTGTTGGAAACACCATATATTTT
NA	TRBV29-1	TRBJ2-6	CSVGPGLSGANVLTF	TGCAGCGTTGGGCCAGGGCTCTCTGGGGCCAACGTCCTGACTTTC